The 27 T cell receptor beta chains below all came from one sample that was sequenced in a study of T cell clonality in common variable immunodeficiency. Generated by immunoSEQ multiplex PCR, the TCRdb table keeps only in-frame clones and is missing some. The sample lists roughly 50,000 clones, none appearing once, the ten largest making up 3% to 3.5%. Sequencing input: peripheral blood mononuclear cells. These receptors were taken from a person aged 18 to 75 in good health.

This clone has ten or more counts. The observed sequence ends 3 residues before the CDR3 terminus, with the missing tail filled in from the germline J gene. The J gene is TRBJ2-7, the V gene TRBV7-8, with a tentative D call TRBD1 (6 bases). The germline CDR1 and CDR2 sequences are SGHVS and FQNEAQ. The ends were cut back, 5 bases at V and 6 bases at J, with 20 bases in the middle. The CDR3 is 15 residues long. CDR3 loop: CASSRVGTPYGEQYF. CDR3 DNA, as far as it was read: TGTGCCAGCAGCCGCGTGGGGACACCCTACGGCGAG. Using reference TRBV7-8 and TRBJ2-7 for the parts outside the CDR3, the full variable domain is GAGVSQSPRYKVAKRGQDVALRCDPISGHVSLFWYQQALGQGPEFLTYFQNEAQLDKSGLPSDRFFAERPEGSVSTLKIQRTQQEDSAVYLCASSRVGTPYGEQYFGPGTRLTVT.

This clone has at least ten counts. The CDR3 extends 3 residues past the end of the read, so its final part is completed from the germline J gene. V and J are TRBV10-3 and TRBJ1-2; 7 bases are a match to TRBD1. Per the germline V gene, CDR1 is ENHRY and CDR2 is SYGVKD. The CDR3 is 16 amino acids. The junction had 7 bases not matched to a gene; V was cut back by 0 bases and J by 3 bases. The covered CDR3 bases are TGTGCCATCAGTGAGTCGGTGGTCCAGGGGGACTATGGC. Its translation: CAISESVVQGDYG. The complete CDR3 protein is CAISESVVQGDYGYTF.

This clone was seen ten or more times. Read sequence stops 3 residues before the CDR3 end, and the germline J gene provides the missing end. This chain connects TRBV20-1 to TRBJ2-1; tentatively, D is TRBD2 (6 bases). The CDR3 is 15 amino acids. CDR1 and CDR2 (germline): DFQATT, SNEGSKA (reference sequence). V lost 3 bases and J lost 0, with 12 bases in between. The CDR3 DNA, read in part, is TGCAGTGCTAGCGAGCGGGCTAGCTCCTACAATGAG. Protein: CSASERASSYNE. The full CDR3 reads CSASERASSYNEQFF.

This clone was seen many times. The read gets to within 3 residues of the CDR3 end, and the germline J gene fills in the rest. This chain connects TRBV12-3 or TRBV12-4 to TRBJ2-1; 10 positions agree with TRBD1. The CDR3 has 19 amino acids. V shed 3 bases, J shed 8 bases, and the junction held 19 bases outside the gene matches. Partial CDR3 DNA: TGTGCCAGCAGTTTTTTAGGACAGGGGGGAGTTAATCTTGGAGATGAG. It yields the protein CASSFLGQGGVNLGDE. The CDR3, in full, reads CASSFLGQGGVNLGDEQFF.

This clone appeared many times. The CDR3 DNA, read in part, is TGTGCCAGCAGCTTCGCGGAGGCCGGGGGGACC. This gives the protein CASSFAEAGGT. The CDR3, in full, reads CASSFAEAGGTQYF. The rearrangement uses TRBV7-6 and TRBJ2-5, with D tentatively TRBD2 (6 bases). The read comes to an end 3 residues before the CDR3 does, leaving the germline J gene to fill in the end. Looked up from germline, CDR1 is SGHVS and CDR2 is FNYEAQ. CDR3 length: 14 amino acids. Trimming cost V 3 bases and J 7 bases, with 15 bases left between them.

Worth noting for this clone: The missing CDR3 end, 3 residues past where the read stops, is filled in from the germline J gene. The chain has TRBV7-9 and TRBJ1-1, with D tentatively TRBD1 (5 bases). CDR1 and CDR2 from the germline V gene are SEHNR and FQNEAQ (reference sequence). The CDR3 has 13 residues. Incomplete CDR3 DNA: TGTGCCAGCAGCCGTACGGGGGTAGAGACA. It yields the protein CASSRTGVET. In full, the CDR3 reads CASSRTGVETAFF.

This clone has just a few counts. The read ends 3 residues early relative to the CDR3; the germline J gene fills the gap. This chain links TRBV7-3 with TRBJ2-3; possible D gene TRBD1, 6 bases. Trimming took off 5 bases at V and 0 bases at J, with 12 bases between the two ends. The germline CDR1 and CDR2 sequences are SGHTA and FQGTGA. This CDR3 spans 15 amino acids. The CDR3 region is CASSHGQGSTDTQYF. The part of the CDR3 DNA that was read is TGTGCCAGCAGCCATGGTCAGGGGAGCACAGATACG. The full variable domain, rest sourced from reference TRBV7-3 and TRBJ2-3, is GAGVSQTPSNKVTEKGKYVELRCDPISGHTALYWYRQSLGQGPEFLIYFQGTGAADDSGLPNDRFFAVRPEGSVSTLKIQRTERGDSAVYLCASSHGQGSTDTQYFGPGTRLTVL.

This clone was picked up many times. The sequenced fragment ends 3 residues before the CDR3 boundary, so the rest is inferred from the germline J gene. The rearrangement links TRBV30 to TRBJ2-1, with 8 bases lining up with TRBD2. This CDR3 spans 14 amino acids. CDR1 GTSNPN and CDR2 SVGIG come from the germline V gene (reference sequence). V shed 3 bases and J 8 bases; nucleotides not matched to a gene: 9. CDR3 DNA, as far as it was read: TGTGCCTGGAGCGGCGGGAGGAATGTGGATGAG. It is translated as CAWSGGRNVDE. From start to end, the CDR3 is CAWSGGRNVDEQFF.

This clone was counted ten times or more. Coverage ceases 3 residues before the CDR3 finishes, and the germline J gene fills in the end. The rearrangement links TRBV30 to TRBJ2-3, with TRBD2 matching 9 bases. V shed 1 base, J shed 1 base, and the junction held 6 bases outside the gene matches. This CDR3 is 16 amino acids long. Per germline, CDR1 GTSNPN and CDR2 SVGIG (reference sequence). The CDR3 sequence: CAWSDPSGARTDTQYF. The part of the CDR3 DNA that was read is TGTGCCTGGAGTGACCCTAGCGGGGCCCGCACAGATACG.

This clone has a count of ten or more. The read is 3 residues too short to cover the CDR3 end, so that end is filled in from the germline J gene. The chain links TRBV29-1 to TRBJ2-2; 7 nucleotides line up with TRBD2. The ends lost 7 bases at V and 6 bases at J; junction bases unmatched: 14. The germline V gene encodes CDR1 SQVTM and CDR2 ANQGSEA. The CDR3 spans 15 residues. CDR3 bases read: TGCAGCGCTTGGGGGGGACTACAAAGGCCCGGGGAG. It translates to CSAWGGLQRPGE. The whole CDR3 region reads CSAWGGLQRPGELFF.

In this sample, this clone turned up a few times. The read is 3 residues too short to cover the CDR3 end, so that end is filled in from the germline J gene. The V and J genes are TRBV30 and TRBJ2-5, with TRBD2 as a possible D gene (5 bases). V gave up 1 base and J gave up 7 bases, with 10 bases separating them. Germline CDR1 is GTSNPN and CDR2 is SVGIG (reference sequence). This CDR3 has 12 amino acids. Here the CDR3 reads CAWSARAGTQYF. CDR3 DNA (partial): TGTGCCTGGAGTGCGCGGGCCGGGACC. Complete variable domain (other parts from reference TRBV30 and TRBJ2-5): SQTIHQWPATLVQPVGSPLSLECTVEGTSNPNLYWYRQAAGRGLQLLFYSVGIGQISSEVPQNLSASRPQDRQFILSSKKLLLSDSGFYLCAWSARAGTQYFGPGTRLLVL.

This clone was counted ten times or more. The read ends 3 residues shy of where the CDR3 ends; the end is completed using the germline J gene. The chain recombines TRBV18 with TRBJ2-7; TRBD1 aligns across 8 bases. Germline CDR1 and CDR2: KGHSH and LQKENI. The trim removed 7 bases at V and 5 bases at J, leaving 7 bases unmatched. CDR3 length: 13 residues. The sequenced part of the CDR3 DNA is TGTGCCAGCTTACAGACAGGGGTTAACGAG. As protein: CASLQTGVNE. The CDR3, in full, reads CASLQTGVNEQYF.

This clone was found many times. The part of the CDR3 DNA that was read is TGCAGTGCTAGAGAATACAGGGGGTATGGC. It is translated as CSAREYRGYG. The complete CDR3 reads CSAREYRGYGYTF. The rearrangement uses TRBV20-1 and TRBJ1-2; 8 positions agree with TRBD1. The read falls 3 residues short of the CDR3 end, and the missing part is taken from the germline J gene. V was clipped by 0 bases and J by 5 bases; unmatched bases: 2. CDR3 length: 13 residues. Germline V gives CDR1 DFQATT, CDR2 SNEGSKA (reference sequence).

In regard to this clone: Coverage ceases 3 residues before the CDR3 finishes, and the germline J gene fills in the end. This chain joins TRBV18 and TRBJ1-5; 10 nucleotides align to TRBD1. V shed 5 bases, J shed 7 bases, and the junction held 5 bases outside the gene matches. This CDR3 is 14 amino acids long. Per germline, CDR1 KGHSH and CDR2 LQKENI. Partial CDR3 DNA: TGTGCCAGCTCAGCCGGGACAGGGGAGCAGCCC. It yields the protein CASSAGTGEQP. The entire CDR3 protein is CASSAGTGEQPQHF.

A few counts support this clone. The read terminates 3 residues ahead of where the CDR3 ends, so the germline J gene completes it. This chain uses TRBV23-1 with TRBJ1-2; tentatively, D is TRBD1 (6 bases). TRBV23-1 is an ORF, and what it does is uncertain. The length of the CDR3 is 16 residues. Partial CDR3 DNA: TGCGCCAGCAGTCGTAGGGACACCGGGAGCTCCTACGAC. Protein: CASSRRDTGSSYD. The full CDR3 is CASSRRDTGSSYDYTF.

This clone has a count of ten or more. The CDR3 extends 3 residues past the end of the read, so its final part is completed from the germline J gene. The chain recombines TRBV12-5 with TRBJ2-2; 11 nucleotides line up with TRBD2. V lost 0 bases and J lost 6; bases outside the gene matches: 9. The CDR3 length is 18 residues. Germline CDR1 and CDR2: LGHNT and FRNRAP. The sequenced part of the CDR3 DNA is TGTGCTAGTGGTTTGGTACTGCTAGCGGGAGGTATAGCCGGGGAG. Residues: CASGLVLLAGGIAGE. The whole CDR3 is CASGLVLLAGGIAGELFF.

This clone turned up a few times. The read finishes 3 residues shy of the CDR3 end, and the germline J gene is used to complete it. The chain uses TRBV18 and TRBJ2-3; D is perhaps TRBD1 (6 bases). CDR3 length: 14 amino acids. Looked up from germline, CDR1 is KGHSH and CDR2 is LQKENI. Trimming pared 5 bases from V and 3 bases from J, leaving 12 bases between. The sequenced CDR3 bases are TGTGCCAGCTCAACCTCCGACAGGACAGATACG. Translating it yields CASSTSDRTDT. The CDR3 in full is CASSTSDRTDTQYF.

Many counts were recorded for this clone. Read sequence stops 3 residues before the CDR3 end, and the germline J gene provides the missing end. This sequence joins TRBV5-1 and TRBJ2-7; 9 positions match TRBD2. CDR3 length: 16 residues. V lost 4 bases and J lost 2; bases outside the gene matches: 10. Germline assignment: CDR1 SGHRS and CDR2 YFSETQ. CDR3: CASSPGGTSRTYEQYF. The part of the CDR3 DNA that was read is TGCGCCAGCAGCCCAGGGGGGACTAGCCGAACCTACGAG.

The table lists this clone with a few counts. Read data end 3 residues before the CDR3 end; the end is taken from the germline J gene. The genes are TRBV13 and TRBJ1-3, with a tentative D call TRBD1 (5 bases). There are 15 residues in the CDR3. Per germline, CDR1 PRHDT and CDR2 FYEKMQ (reference sequence). The V and J ends lost 1 base and 4 bases respectively, with 11 bases between them. Partial CDR3 DNA: TGTGCCAGCAGCTTAGAGGGCAGGGAAGGAAACACC. It specifies CASSLEGREGNT. The full CDR3 protein reads CASSLEGREGNTIYF.

In its sample, this clone was seen many times. Read coverage stops 3 residues before the CDR3 terminus; the germline J gene supplies the remainder. V gene TRBV14 combines with J gene TRBJ1-5; 8 bases line up with TRBD1. V lost 1 base and J lost 0; bases outside the gene matches: 2. CDR1 is SGHDN, CDR2 FVKESK, per germline. CDR3 length: 16 amino acids. The sequenced CDR3 bases are TGTGCCAGCAGCCAAGTCAGGGGGCATAGCAATCAGCCC. Protein product: CASSQVRGHSNQP. The whole CDR3 region reads CASSQVRGHSNQPQHF.

This clone was detected ten times or more. The read gets to within 3 residues of the CDR3 end, and the germline J gene fills in the rest. V is TRBV2 and J is TRBJ2-5; D not certain. This CDR3 is 11 amino acids long. Germline loops: CDR1 SNHLY, CDR2 FYNNEI. With 4 bases removed from V and 6 bases from J, the gap between germline ends came to 6 bases. The sequenced part of the CDR3 DNA is TGTGCCAGCAGTGGCGCTCAGACC. Amino acids: CASSGAQT. The full CDR3 protein is CASSGAQTQYF.

In its sample, this clone was seen a few times. The read ends 3 residues shy of where the CDR3 ends; the end is completed using the germline J gene. The V call is TRBV30, the J call TRBJ1-1; tentatively, D is TRBD1 (6 bases). In germline, CDR1 is GTSNPN, CDR2 SVGIG (reference sequence). This CDR3 contains 13 residues. CDR3 sequence: CAWSRGSSYEAFF. The covered CDR3 bases are TGTGCCTGGAGTAGGGGGAGCTCCTACGAG.

Many counts were recorded for this clone. The CDR3 end falls 3 residues outside the read, so it is completed with the germline J gene. The chain couples TRBV7-3 to TRBJ2-6; the D gene is possibly TRBD2 (7 bases). Trimming left V 5 bases short and J 2 bases short, with 13 bases between. The CDR3 loop spans 16 amino acids. Looked up from germline, CDR1 is SGHTA and CDR2 is FQGTGA. Partial CDR3 DNA: TGTGCCAGCAGCCCAAGGGGGGGAACTGGGGCCAACGTC. Its translation is CASSPRGGTGANV. The full CDR3 reads CASSPRGGTGANVLTF.

This clone was seen only a few times. Read data end 3 residues before the CDR3 end; the end is taken from the germline J gene. J is TRBJ1-2 and V is TRBV18; no clear D. Germline loops: CDR1 KGHSH, CDR2 LQKENI. This CDR3 comprises 15 residues. CDR3 bases read: TGTGCCAGCTCATTGACTAGCGGGAGCACAGATACC. Its translation: CASSLTSGSTDT. The complete CDR3 sequence is CASSLTSGSTDTYTF.

This clone came up a few times. The observed sequence ends 3 residues before the CDR3 terminus, with the missing tail filled in from the germline J gene. The V and J genes are TRBV20-1 and TRBJ2-7; 10 nucleotides agree with TRBD2. The CDR3 totals 15 residues. V lost 2 bases to trimming and J lost 6 bases; unmatched junction nucleotides: 10. Germline CDR1 is DFQATT and CDR2 is SNEGSKA (reference sequence). CDR3 DNA (partial): TGCAGTGCTAGATCCTCTAGCGGGAGACGACGCGAG. This sequence encodes CSARSSSGRRRE. The complete CDR3 protein is CSARSSSGRRREQYF.

Points on this clone: A much larger clone lies a single base off, so this may be a read error. The observed sequence ends 3 residues before the CDR3 terminus, with the missing tail filled in from the germline J gene. The chain combines TRBV11-2 with TRBJ2-1; 10 positions match TRBD2. The CDR3 covers 15 residues. CDR1 and CDR2 (germline): SGHAT, FQNNGV. V lost 4 bases, J lost 0 bases, and 0 bases stayed unmatched. CDR3 DNA (partial): TGTGCCAGCAGCTCTAGCGGGAGCTCCTACAATGAG. Translated: CASSSSGSSYNE. The full CDR3 protein reads CASSSSGSSYNEQFF.

This clone was seen at least ten times. The chain's CDR3 is CASSLSGGGPYGYTF. Incomplete CDR3 DNA: TGTGCCAGCAGCTTGTCAGGTGGTGGTCCCTATGGC. The rearrangement links TRBV5-5 to TRBJ1-2; no firm D call. The sequenced fragment ends 3 residues before the CDR3 boundary, so the rest is inferred from the germline J gene. Germline loops: CDR1 SGHKS, CDR2 YYEKEE (reference sequence). The CDR3 contains 15 residues. The V end was cut by 1 base, the J end by 4 bases, with 14 bases between.